Following are 14 T cell receptor beta chains from one sample sequenced in a study of human T cells and chemical hapten exposure. TCRdb reprocessed the RACE reads with MiXCR, giving one entry per CDR3 protein. Seen here are around 130,000 distinct CDR3 sequences, about 10% observed once, and the top ten hold roughly 2.3%. Specified time point: patch test 3, about 24 weeks after DPC sensitization. Described treatment: therapeutic diphenylcyclopropenone sensitization with weekly scalp DPC. The specimen comprised whole blood, sampled in connection with sensitization to the hapten diphenylcyclopropenone (DPC). The receptors were sampled from a woman aged 50 to 60 with alopecia areata. Some clones in this sample may be carry-over from other donors' samples.

The V gene is TRBV6-2 or TRBV6-3, the J gene TRBJ2-5; D may correspond to TRBD1 or TRBD2 (5 bases each). Germline-derived CDR1 and CDR2 are MNHEY and SVGEGT. V lost 8 bases to trimming and J lost 1 base, with 14 bases between them. The CDR3 has 14 amino acids. CDR3 DNA: TGTGCCAGCTTCCGGGACCTAAGCCAAGAGACCCAGTACTTC. The encoded protein is CASFRDLSQETQYF.

This clonotype was detected only a few times. The rearrangement uses TRBV21-1 and TRBJ1-5; the D segment call TRBD1 is taken from the table without a DNA check. TRBV21-1 is deemed a pseudogene. The CDR3 covers 18 residues. CDR3 in DNA: TGTGCCAGCAGCCCCTGGACAGGGGGCGAATTCCCCAATCAGCCCCAGCATTTT. Translation gives CASSPWTGGEFPNQPQHF.

This clonotype occurred a few times. The chain is built from TRBV28 and TRBJ2-7, with TRBD1 identical over 7 bases. CDR1 and CDR2 (germline): MDHEN, SYDVKM. J gave up 2 bases and V 5 bases, and 9 bases lay outside the gene matches. The CDR3 spans 15 residues. The CDR3 sequence: CASSPRGLGPYEQYF. The DNA for the CDR3 is TGTGCCAGCAGTCCCAGGGGGTTGGGCCCCTACGAGCAGTACTTC. Based on the CDR3 plus reference TRBV28 and TRBJ2-7, the full variable domain is DVKVTQSSRYLVKRTGEKVFLECVQDMDHENMFWYRQDPGLGLRLIYFSYDVKMKEKGDIPEGYSVSREKKERFSLILESASTNQTSMYLCASSPRGLGPYEQYFGPGTRLTVT.

The chain joins TRBV12-3 or TRBV12-4 to TRBJ1-4; the match to TRBD1 covers 7 bases. The CDR3 has 14 residues. V shed 5 bases and J 3 bases; nucleotides not matched to a gene: 3. Written as DNA, the CDR3 is TGTGCCAGCAGTGAGACAGGGCCTAATGAAAAACTGTTTTTT. Translated, it gives CASSETGPNEKLFF.

V usage is TRBV5-1 and J usage is TRBJ2-3, with 10 bases fitting TRBD2. The V gene's germline CDR1 is SGHRS and CDR2 YFSETQ. The CDR3 totals 16 residues. The trim removed 0 bases at V and 4 bases at J, leaving 5 bases unmatched. This CDR3 is CASSLASSGGPDTQYF. CDR3 DNA: TGCGCCAGCAGCTTGGCCTCTAGCGGGGGACCAGATACGCAGTATTTT.

This clonotype was observed a few times. V and J are TRBV20-1 and TRBJ1-2; 12 bases line up with TRBD1. V lost 5 bases, J lost 6 bases, and 10 bases stayed unmatched. The CDR3 has 15 amino acids. CDR1 and CDR2 from the germline V gene are DFQATT and SNEGSKA (reference sequence). The CDR3: CSAVPGQGASDGYTF. The CDR3 nucleotides are TGCAGTGCTGTTCCGGGACAGGGGGCGTCGGATGGCTACACCTTC.

The chain joins TRBV27 to TRBJ1-1, with 7 bases matching TRBD1. The CDR3 spans 12 residues. The V gene end was trimmed by 6 bases and the J gene end by 6 bases; junction bases not matched to a gene: 4. Germline CDR1 and CDR2: MNHEY and SMNVEV (reference sequence). DNA for the CDR3: TGTGCCAGCAGCCGGACAGGTTCTGAAGCTTTCTTT. Protein product: CASSRTGSEAFF.

This clonotype was counted at least ten times. The rearrangement joins TRBV9 to TRBJ1-6; 7 nucleotides align to TRBD1. The CDR3 is 15 amino acids. V gave up 1 base and J gave up 7 bases; unmatched junction bases: 5. Germline V gene lookup returns CDR1 SGDLS and CDR2 YYNGEE. This CDR3 reads CASSVTGTENSPLHF. Here the CDR3 DNA reads TGTGCCAGCAGCGTAACCGGGACAGAGAATTCACCCCTCCACTTT.

This clonotype was recorded many times. V gene TRBV5-1 combines with J gene TRBJ2-7; 13 bases line up with TRBD2. V trimming: 3 bases; J trimming: 5 bases; junction bases outside the gene matches: 5. Germline V CDR1 and CDR2: SGHRS, YFSETQ. This CDR3 region has 15 residues. The chain's CDR3 is CASSSRLAGGDEQYF. DNA for the CDR3: TGCGCCAGCAGCTCCCGACTAGCGGGAGGAGACGAGCAGTACTTC.

The sample holds a few counts of this clonotype. The genes are TRBV20-1 and TRBJ2-3; no firm D call. This CDR3 comprises 15 residues. The germline gives CDR1 DFQATT, CDR2 SNEGSKA (reference sequence). V was cut by 0 bases and J by 6 bases, with 16 bases left in between. In nucleotides, the CDR3 is TGCAGTGCTAGAGATGGGCGAACTGGTCGGGATACGCAGTATTTT. Translated, it gives CSARDGRTGRDTQYF.

A few counts support this clonotype. The chain is built from TRBV12-3 or TRBV12-4 and TRBJ2-1; 12 positions agree with TRBD1. The CDR3 loop spans 15 amino acids. V shed 5 bases, J shed 8 bases, and the junction held 7 bases outside the gene matches. The CDR3 nucleotides read TGTGCCAGCAGTCCACCGGGACAGGGGGCTCATGAGCAGTTCTTC. Translating gives CASSPPGQGAHEQFF.

This clonotype came up many times. The rearrangement links TRBV7-2 to TRBJ2-3; TRBD2 aligns across 13 bases. The junction had 3 bases not matched to a gene; V was cut back by 3 bases and J by 6 bases. The CDR3 length is 15 residues. Germline V gene sequence: CDR1 SGHTA, CDR2 FQGNSA. CDR3 protein: CASSLTSGGFDTQYF. The CDR3 DNA is TGTGCCAGCAGCTTGACTAGCGGGGGGTTCGATACGCAGTATTTT.

The table lists this clonotype with many counts. This sequence joins TRBV20-1 and TRBJ2-1, with D possibly TRBD2 on 7 matching bases. CDR3 length: 15 amino acids. The V gene's germline CDR1 is DFQATT and CDR2 SNEGSKA (reference sequence). V was shortened by 2 bases and J by 1 base, with 12 bases between the two germline ends. The CDR3 nucleotides read TGCAGTGCTAGATGGCGGGGGCTTTCCTACAATGAGCAGTTCTTC. This gives the protein CSARWRGLSYNEQFF.

The table lists this clonotype with many counts. The chain couples TRBV29-1 to TRBJ2-3, with D unresolved. The CDR3 runs 11 residues. Germline-derived CDR1 and CDR2 are SQVTM and ANQGSEA. The V end was cut by 4 bases, the J end by 5 bases, with 7 bases between. CDR3: CSVVKGDTQYF. Written as DNA, the CDR3 is TGCAGCGTTGTGAAGGGAGATACGCAGTATTTT.